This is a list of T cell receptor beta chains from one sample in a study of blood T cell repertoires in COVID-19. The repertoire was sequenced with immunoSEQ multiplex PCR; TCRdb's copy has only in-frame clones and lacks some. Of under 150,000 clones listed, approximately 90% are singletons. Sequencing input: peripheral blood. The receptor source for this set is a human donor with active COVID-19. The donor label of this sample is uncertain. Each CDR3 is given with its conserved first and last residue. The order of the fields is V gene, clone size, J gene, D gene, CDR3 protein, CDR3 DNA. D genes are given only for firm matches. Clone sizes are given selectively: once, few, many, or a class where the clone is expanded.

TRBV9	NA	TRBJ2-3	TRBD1	CASSALPTGGSADTQYF	TGTGCCAGCAGCGCGCTCCCAACAGGGGGCTCGGCAGATACGCAGTATTTT
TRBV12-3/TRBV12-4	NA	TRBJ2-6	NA	CASIATGANVLTF	TGTGCCAGTATCGCTACCGGGGCCAACGTCCTGACTTTC
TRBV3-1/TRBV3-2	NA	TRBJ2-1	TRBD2	CASSQDRAGGNNEQFF	TGTGCCAGCAGCCAAGATCGCGCGGGGGGTAACAATGAGCAGTTCTTC
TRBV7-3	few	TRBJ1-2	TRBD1	CASSWGQGEDYGYTF	TGTGCCAGCAGCTGGGGACAGGGGGAGGACTATGGCTACACCTTC
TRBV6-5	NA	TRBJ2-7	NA	CASSYEAISREQYF	TGTGCCAGCAGTTACGAGGCCATCAGCCGGGAGCAGTACTTC
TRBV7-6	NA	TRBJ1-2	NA	CASSLSSDSNYGYTF	TGTGCCAGCAGCCTAAGTTCAGACTCTAACTATGGCTACACCTTC
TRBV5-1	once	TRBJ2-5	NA	CASSPLESTETQYF	TGCGCCAGCAGTCCCTTAGAAAGCACAGAGACCCAGTACTTC
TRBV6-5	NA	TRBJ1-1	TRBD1	CASSRGDRATEAFF	TGTGCCAGCAGCCGAGGGGACAGGGCCACTGAAGCTTTCTTT
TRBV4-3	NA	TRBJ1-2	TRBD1	CASSQEDRGPGGYTF	TGCGCCAGCAGCCAAGAAGACAGGGGGCCAGGTGGCTACACCTTC
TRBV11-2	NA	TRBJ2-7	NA	CASRQRSSYEQYF	TGTGCCAGCAGACAACGCTCCTCCTACGAGCAGTACTTC
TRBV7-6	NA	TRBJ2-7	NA	CASSLSPDRLSSYEQYF	TGTGCCAGCAGCTTATCCCCCGACAGGCTAAGCTCCTACGAGCAGTACTTC
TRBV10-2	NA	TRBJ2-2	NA	CASSEVQFTGELFF	TGCGCCAGCAGTGAGGTTCAGTTCACCGGGGAGCTGTTTTTT
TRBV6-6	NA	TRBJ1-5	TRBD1	CASRDREGQPQHF	TGTGCCAGCAGGGACAGGGAGGGACAGCCCCAGCATTTT
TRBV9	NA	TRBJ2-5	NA	CASSVGTFQETQYF	TGTGCCAGCAGCGTAGGGACTTTTCAAGAGACCCAGTACTTC
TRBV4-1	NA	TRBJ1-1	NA	CASSPPSTTEAFF	TGCGCCAGCAGCCCCCCCAGTACAACTGAAGCTTTCTTT
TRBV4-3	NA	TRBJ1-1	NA	CASSPTGLAEAFF	TGCGCCAGCAGCCCCACAGGGCTAGCTGAAGCTTTCTTT
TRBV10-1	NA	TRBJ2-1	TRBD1	CASSGDRARDEQFF	TGCGCCAGCAGTGGGGACAGGGCGCGAGATGAGCAGTTCTTC
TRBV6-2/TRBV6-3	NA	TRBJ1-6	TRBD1	CASSDPGQGASPLHF	TGTGCCAGCAGTGATCCGGGACAGGGGGCTTCACCCCTCCACTTT
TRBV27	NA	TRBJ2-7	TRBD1	CASSPTGYEQYF	TGTGCCAGCAGTCCGACAGGGTACGAGCAGTACTTC
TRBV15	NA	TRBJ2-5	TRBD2	CATSRGLAGGETQYF	TGTGCCACCAGCCGGGGACTAGCGGGGGGGGAGACCCAGTACTTC
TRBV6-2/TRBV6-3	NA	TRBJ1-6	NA	CASSPGTQNSPLHF	TGTGCCAGCAGTCCCGGGACACAGAATTCACCCCTCCACTTT
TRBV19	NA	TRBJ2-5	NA	CASSIDHQGRIQETQYF	TGTGCCAGTAGTATAGATCATCAGGGCAGAATTCAAGAGACCCAGTACTTC
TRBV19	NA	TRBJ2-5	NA	CASRKTSGRETQYF	TGTGCCAGCCGAAAGACCTCGGGGAGAGAGACCCAGTACTTC
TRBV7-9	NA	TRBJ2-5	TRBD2	CASSLGIGGQETQYF	TGTGCCAGCAGCTTAGGTATCGGGGGGCAAGAGACCCAGTACTTC
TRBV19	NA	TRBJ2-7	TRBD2	CASRISGSSYEQYF	TGTGCCAGTAGGATTAGCGGGTCCTCCTACGAGCAGTACTTC
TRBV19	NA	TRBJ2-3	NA	CASSIPLDNTDTQYF	TGTGCCAGTAGTATACCGCTGGACAACACAGATACGCAGTATTTT
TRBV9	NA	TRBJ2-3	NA	CASSVARVSDTQYF	TGTGCCAGCAGCGTAGCCCGAGTGTCAGATACGCAGTATTTT
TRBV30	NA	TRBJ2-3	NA	CAWRPEEGLATDTQYF	TGTGCCTGGAGACCGGAGGAGGGGCTAGCCACAGATACGCAGTATTTT
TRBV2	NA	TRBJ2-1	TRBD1	CASRRTGTGGYNNEQFF	TGTGCCAGCAGGAGGACTGGAACAGGGGGCTATAACAATGAGCAGTTCTTC
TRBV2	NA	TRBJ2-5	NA	CASSEASLGETQYF	TGTGCCAGCAGTGAAGCTAGCCTGGGAGAGACCCAGTACTTC
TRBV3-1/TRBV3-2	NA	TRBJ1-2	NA	CASSPRDYYGYTF	TGTGCCAGCAGCCCTAGGGACTACTATGGCTACACCTTC
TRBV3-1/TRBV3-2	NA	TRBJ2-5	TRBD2	CASSHRLAGAKETQYF	TGTGCCAGCAGCCATCGGCTAGCGGGGGCTAAAGAGACCCAGTACTTC
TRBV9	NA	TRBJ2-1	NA	CASSPRGVWDNNEQFF	TGTGCCAGCAGCCCCAGAGGGGTTTGGGACAACAATGAGCAGTTCTTC
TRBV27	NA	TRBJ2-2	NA	CASKYRAENTGELFF	TGTGCCAGCAAATACAGGGCGGAGAACACCGGGGAGCTGTTTTTT
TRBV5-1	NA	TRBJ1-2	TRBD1	CASSPEGQGGLYGYTF	TGCGCCAGCAGCCCCGAAGGACAGGGAGGACTCTATGGCTACACCTTC
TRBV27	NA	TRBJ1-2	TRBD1	CASRADRGHYGYTF	TGTGCCAGCAGGGCGGACAGGGGGCACTATGGCTACACCTTC
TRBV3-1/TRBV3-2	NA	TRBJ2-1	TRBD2	CASSQVSSGGGKQFF	TGTGCCAGCAGCCAAGTCTCTAGCGGGGGGGGTAAGCAGTTCTTC
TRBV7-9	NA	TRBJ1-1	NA	CASSRAGVNTEAFF	TGTGCCAGCAGCAGGGCAGGGGTGAACACTGAAGCTTTCTTT
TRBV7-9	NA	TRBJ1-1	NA	CASSADPTVKAFF	TGTGCCAGCAGCGCCGACCCGACAGTGAAAGCTTTCTTT
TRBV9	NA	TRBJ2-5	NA	CASSVESGLPQETQYF	TGTGCCAGCAGCGTAGAGTCAGGGCTCCCTCAAGAGACCCAGTACTTC
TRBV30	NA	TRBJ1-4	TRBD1	CAWDPGQGPRKLFF	TGTGCCTGGGACCCGGGACAGGGCCCCCGAAAACTGTTTTTT
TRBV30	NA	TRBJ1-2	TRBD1	CAWMRDRTYGYTF	TGTGCCTGGATGAGGGACAGGACCTATGGCTACACCTTC
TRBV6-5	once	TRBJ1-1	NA	CASGPRANTEAFF	TGTGCCAGCGGACCCAGGGCGAACACTGAAGCTTTCTTT
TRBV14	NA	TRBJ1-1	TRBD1	CASSQNPTGVSTEAFF	TGTGCCAGCAGCCAAAACCCCACAGGGGTGAGCACTGAAGCTTTCTTT
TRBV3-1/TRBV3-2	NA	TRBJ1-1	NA	CASSRGTGPTEAFF	TGTGCCAGCAGCCGTGGCACAGGACCCACTGAAGCTTTCTTT
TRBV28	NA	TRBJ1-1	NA	CASSLSGGRGTEAFF	TGTGCCAGCAGTTTATCGGGGGGGCGCGGGACTGAAGCTTTCTTT
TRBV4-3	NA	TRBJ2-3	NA	CASSGSGLDTDTQYF	TGCGCCAGCAGCGGATCGGGACTTGACACAGATACGCAGTATTTT
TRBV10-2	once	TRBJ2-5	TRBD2	CASVSGGEETQYF	TGCGCCAGCGTTAGCGGGGGGGAAGAGACCCAGTACTTC
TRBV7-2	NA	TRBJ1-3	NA	CASSQGVRAGNTIYF	TGTGCCAGCAGCCAAGGGGTGCGAGCTGGAAACACCATATATTTT
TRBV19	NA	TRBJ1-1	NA	CASSPNLGPGPEAFF	TGTGCCAGTAGTCCTAACCTTGGGCCAGGCCCTGAAGCTTTCTTT
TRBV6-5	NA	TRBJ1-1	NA	CASSRQGLNTEAFF	TGTGCCAGCAGTCGCCAGGGATTGAACACTGAAGCTTTCTTT
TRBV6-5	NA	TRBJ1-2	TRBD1	CASSTQRTGTGGYTF	TGTGCCAGCAGCACTCAGAGGACAGGGACAGGAGGCTACACCTTC
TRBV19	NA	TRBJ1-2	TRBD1	CASSMGDRGRGYTF	TGTGCCAGTAGTATGGGGGACAGGGGACGTGGCTACACCTTC